The T cell receptor (beta chain) described here comes from a study of T cells in tuberculosis (dated by TCRdb to 2016 to 2019). About the study as a whole: In the study, CD1B tetramers and high-throughput TCR immunosequencing were combined to characterize T cells specific for the mycobacterial lipid antigen glucose monomycolate (GMM). IGRA-negative adolescents, IGRA-positive adolescents with latent tuberculosis and adults with active tuberculosis, around ten per group, were compared in a South African clinical cohort. PBMC from active tuberculosis patients were archived either before standard anti-tuberculosis treatment began or within 7 days of the start of that treatment.

The immunoSEQ multiplex PCR assay was used to generate TCR libraries, with TCR-beta and/or TCR-alpha/delta assays applied to each sample. The amplified TCR libraries were sequenced on the Illumina high-throughput platform. Per the source publication's procedure: Clustering and dimensionality reduction relied on pairwise TCRdist distances among GMM-specific receptors from T cells that were either sorted ex vivo or expanded in vitro. Each clinical repertoire was scored by mean NN-distance, the average TCRdist to the nearest 10% of tetramer-positive reference sequences. To compute GEM TCR motif frequency, the fraction of unique TCRs matching known GEM sequences by V/J usage and CDR3 length was calculated. Linear discriminant analysis with leave-one-out cross-validation, implemented in scikit-learn, was used to classify active tuberculosis. Imported from immuneACCESS, the table was reduced by TCRdb to in-frame sequences with V and J called. These copies leave out some clones; in studies compared against another copy, an unresolved V gene accounts for under half, and the cause of the remainder is not known. The V and J calls and clone size are taken from that table; D and trimming were inferred from the DNA. The sample has tens of thousands of clones on record, roughly 94% of them singletons. The ten largest clones take up approximately 4.2% of the sample.

Overall study outcomes, separate from this receptor: With the diverse GMM-specific repertoire as input, a classifier achieved just over 85% accuracy (AUROC roughly 0.88), whereas GEM motif frequencies as input gave approximately 70% accuracy. Clinical samples were chosen by availability of cryopreserved specimens, and active tuberculosis cases were adults while controls were adolescents. Compared with IGRA-negative controls, TCR-alpha repertoires from active tuberculosis had smaller mean NN-distances to GMM-specific TCRs, which suggests clonal expansion of these TCRs. The smaller NN-distances in active tuberculosis patients were driven in part by shorter CDR3-alpha lengths, while the difference seen for TCR-beta was not statistically significant.

In the paper's terms, the time point label means: new active TB diagnosis, blood taken before or within 7 days of starting treatment. Patients with active tuberculosis were defined as newly diagnosed, HIV-seronegative South African adults aged 18 years or older. Confirmation of active tuberculosis was obtained by positive sputum smear microscopy and/or positive M. tuberculosis culture. Immunosequencing was performed on unsorted cryopreserved PBMC, with about 100,000 T cells per clinical donor covered on average. The CDR3 holds 14 amino acids from the cysteine to the phenylalanine. CDR3 DNA only is kept here, 42 bases in frame from base 1. Trimming takes 2 bases from V and 4 bases from J, and the germline ends sit 11 bases apart. The germline V gene encodes CDR1 SEHNR and CDR2 FQNEAQ (reference sequence). About this clone itself: There is no known antigen for this receptor. Within one base of it there is no much larger clone, and no base qualities were kept.

The rearranged segments are TRBV7-9 and TRBJ1-2, with the D gene not clear enough to name. The origin of this receptor is an adult with tuberculosis. The material was PBMCs, obtained at tuberculosis diagnosis. The CDR3 is CASSLFPRIYGYTF. The nucleotide sequence reads TGTGCCAGCAGCTTATTCCCCAGAATCTATGGCTACACCTTC.